This T cell receptor (beta chain) was sequenced in a study of patients and donors after allogeneic stem cell transplantation. V shed 4 bases and J shed 0 bases, with 9 bases lying between them. Germline V lookup: CDR1 SEHNR, CDR2 FQNEAQ (reference sequence). The CDR3 loop spans 15 amino acids. TCRdb re-called the RT-PCR reads with MiXCR, one entry per CDR3 protein. The table includes 200,000 to 250,000 distinct CDR3 sequences, 12% to 15% detected once. The chain joins TRBV7-9 to TRBJ1-4; no definite D call. The receptor was derived from a human donor who was either an allogeneic HSCT recipient or a stem cell or donor lymphocyte infusion donor (not recorded which). It is not recorded whose cells these are; they may come from a transplant donor. The sample taken for sequencing was blood, either unsorted or a sorted T cell fraction (not recorded which). The CDR3 protein is CASSSWLTTNEKLFF. CDR3 DNA sequence: TGTGCCAGCAGCTCCTGGCTGACAACTAATGAAAAACTGTTTTTT.